A selection of T cell receptor beta chains follows, all from one sample in a study of shared clonotypes between healthy human individuals. Using immunoSEQ multiplex PCR, the repertoire was profiled, and TCRdb retains in-frame clones only, with some absent. Among approximately 2.5 million clones listed, 90% to 95% were seen once. The sequenced sample was naive CD4+ T cells sorted from blood. Every receptor here comes from a man aged 18 to 29 in good health. Each CDR3 is given with its conserved first and last residue. The D gene is left open where the match is weak. A row's size may be missing; if present it is once, few, many or a size class.

>TRBV10-2|.|.|TRBJ1-5
CASSEGYNQPQHF
TGCGCCAGCAGTGAGGGGTACAATCAGCCCCAGCATTTT
>TRBV18|once|.|TRBJ2-3
CASSPLGGGLSTDTQYF
TGTGCCAGCTCACCCTTAGGGGGGGGGCTGAGCACAGATACGCAGTATTTT
>TRBV5-1|.|.|TRBJ2-7
CARGREWRAYEQYF
TGCGCCCGCGGAAGGGAATGGAGAGCCTACGAGCAGTACTTC
>TRBV6-5|.|.|TRBJ2-7
CASSYSRGDEQYF
TGTGCCAGCAGTTACTCGCGGGGAGACGAGCAGTACTTC
>TRBV6-5|.|TRBD2|TRBJ2-1
CASRSSGRAYNEQFF
TGTGCCAGCAGAAGTAGCGGGAGGGCCTACAATGAGCAGTTCTTC
>TRBV5-1|.|.|TRBJ2-7
CASSLGGTGDYEQYF
TGCGCCAGCAGCCTAGGGGGGACTGGAGACTACGAGCAGTACTTC
>TRBV21-1|.|.|TRBJ2-7
CASSRLGQGSFCEQYF
TGTGCCAGCAGCAGACTAGGACAGGGGTCTTTCTGCGAGCAGTACTTC
>TRBV10-3|.|TRBD2|TRBJ2-1
CATGSGGYNEQFF
TGTGCCACCGGTAGCGGGGGGTACAATGAGCAGTTCTTC
>TRBV10-2|.|.|TRBJ2-3
CASSKVSAVDTQYF
TGCGCCAGCAGCAAAGTTTCCGCGGTGGATACGCAGTATTTT
>TRBV7-3|.|TRBD1|TRBJ1-1
CASSLDRVMRNTEAFF
TGTGCCAGCAGCTTAGACAGGGTGATGAGGAACACTGAAGCTTTCTTT
>TRBV6-1|.|.|TRBJ1-5
CATSNMINSNQPQHF
TGTGCCACCTCCAACATGATTAATAGCAATCAGCCCCAGCATTTT
>TRBV27|.|.|TRBJ1-3
CASRSEQGSGNTIYF
TGTGCCAGCAGGTCGGAACAGGGTTCTGGAAACACCATATATTTT
>TRBV10-3|once|TRBD2|TRBJ2-7
CAISVAGGYEQYF
TGTGCCATCAGCGTCGCGGGAGGCTACGAGCAGTACTTC
>TRBV7-9|.|.|TRBJ1-3
CASREGSGNTIYF
TGTGCCAGCAGGGAAGGCTCTGGAAACACCATATATTTT
>TRBV7-2|.|TRBD2|TRBJ2-3
CASRGTSFTDTQYF
TGTGCCAGCAGGGGGACTAGTTTCACAGATACGCAGTATTTT
>TRBV6-6|.|.|TRBJ2-5
CASSYFRGQIQETQYF
TGTGCCAGCAGTTACTTTCGGGGGCAAATCCAAGAGACCCAGTACTTC